This TCR beta chain appears in the sequencing data of a study of blood T cell repertoires in COVID-19. Study information: Collection of acute and convalescent COVID-19 samples took place in the United States, Italy and Spain. In each case, the material was cDNA or gDNA derived from T cells, B-cell-depleted T cells, or PBMCs.

As processed by the authors: Amplification from reference gene primers served as the basis for estimated nucleated cell counts. Some clones are missing from TCRdb's copy, which holds only in-frame ones; the method was immunoSEQ multiplex PCR. That table gives V, J and clone size, and the DNA gave D and trimming. The data hold approximately 170,000 clones, with roughly four fifths observed a single time. Trimming took 1 base from V and 8 from J, leaving 15 bases between them. In germline, CDR1 is KGHSH, CDR2 LQKENI. CDR3 length: 15 residues. This receptor was identified in a man aged 65-85 years with active or convalescent COVID-19. Material: peripheral blood. The rearrangement joins TRBV18 to TRBJ2-1; tentatively, D is TRBD1 (5 bases). The CDR3 DNA follows: TGTGCCAGCTCACCACGCTTGCAGGGATTGGATGAGCAGTTCTTC. This codes for CASSPRLQGLDEQFF. The full variable domain, its missing parts supplied by reference TRBV18 and TRBJ2-1, is NAGVMQNPRHLVRRRGQEARLRCSPMKGHSHVYWYRQLPEEGLKFMVYLQKENIIDESGMPKERFSAEFPKEGPSILRIQQVVRGDSAAYFCASSPRLQGLDEQFFGPGTRLTVL.